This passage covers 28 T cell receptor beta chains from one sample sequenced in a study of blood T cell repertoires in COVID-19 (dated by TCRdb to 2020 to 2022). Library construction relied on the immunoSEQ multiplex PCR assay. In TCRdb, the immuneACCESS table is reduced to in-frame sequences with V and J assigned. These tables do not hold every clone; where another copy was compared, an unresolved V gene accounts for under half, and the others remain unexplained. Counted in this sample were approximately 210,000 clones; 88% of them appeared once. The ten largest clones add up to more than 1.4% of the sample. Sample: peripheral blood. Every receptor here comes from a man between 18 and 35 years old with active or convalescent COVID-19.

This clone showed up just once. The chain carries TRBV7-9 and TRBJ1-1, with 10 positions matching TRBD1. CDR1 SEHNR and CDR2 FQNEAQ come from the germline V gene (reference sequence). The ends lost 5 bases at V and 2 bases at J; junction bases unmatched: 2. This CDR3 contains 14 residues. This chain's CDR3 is CASSPTGGNTEAFF. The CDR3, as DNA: TGTGCCAGCAGCCCGACAGGGGGCAACACTGAAGCTTTCTTT.

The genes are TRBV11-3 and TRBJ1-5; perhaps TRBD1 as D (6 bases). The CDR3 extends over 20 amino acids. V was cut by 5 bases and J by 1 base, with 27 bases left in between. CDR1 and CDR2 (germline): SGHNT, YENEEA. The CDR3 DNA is TGTGCCAGCAGCCGTAAAATCAATCCAACAGGGCCCCACAGCAATCAGCCCCAGCATTTT. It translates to CASSRKINPTGPHSNQPQHF.

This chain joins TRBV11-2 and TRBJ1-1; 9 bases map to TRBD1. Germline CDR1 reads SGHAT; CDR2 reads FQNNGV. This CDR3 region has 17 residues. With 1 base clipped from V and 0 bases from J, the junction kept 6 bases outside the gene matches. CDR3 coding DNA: TGTGCCAGCAGCTTAGGTCACAGGGGGCAGATGAACACTGAAGCTTTCTTT. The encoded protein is CASSLGHRGQMNTEAFF.

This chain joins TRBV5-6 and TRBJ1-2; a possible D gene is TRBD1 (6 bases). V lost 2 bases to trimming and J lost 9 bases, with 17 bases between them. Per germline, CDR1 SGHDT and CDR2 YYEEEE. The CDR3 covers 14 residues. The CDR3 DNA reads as TGTGCCAGCAGCTTACCCCCGGGGGGCCATAGCTACACCTTC. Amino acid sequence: CASSLPPGGHSYTF.

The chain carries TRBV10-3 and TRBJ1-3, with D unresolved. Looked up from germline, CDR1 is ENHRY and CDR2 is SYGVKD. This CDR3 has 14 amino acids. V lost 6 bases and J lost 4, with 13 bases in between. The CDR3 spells CAISAPGGGNTIYF. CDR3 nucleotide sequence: TGTGCCATCAGCGCCCCTGGCGGCGGAAACACCATATATTTT.

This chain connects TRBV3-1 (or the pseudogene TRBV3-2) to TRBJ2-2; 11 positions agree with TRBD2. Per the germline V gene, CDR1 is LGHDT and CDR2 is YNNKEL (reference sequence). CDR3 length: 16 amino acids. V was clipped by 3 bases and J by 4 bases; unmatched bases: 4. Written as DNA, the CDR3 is TGTGCCAGCAGCCACACCGGACTAGCGGGCACCGGGGAGCTGTTTTTT. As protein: CASSHTGLAGTGELFF.

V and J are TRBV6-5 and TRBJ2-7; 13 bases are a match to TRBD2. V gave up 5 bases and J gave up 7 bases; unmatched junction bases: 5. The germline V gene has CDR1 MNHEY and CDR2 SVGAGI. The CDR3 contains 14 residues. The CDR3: CASSTGLAGWEQYF. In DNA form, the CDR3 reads TGTGCCAGCAGTACGGGACTAGCGGGATGGGAGCAGTACTTC.

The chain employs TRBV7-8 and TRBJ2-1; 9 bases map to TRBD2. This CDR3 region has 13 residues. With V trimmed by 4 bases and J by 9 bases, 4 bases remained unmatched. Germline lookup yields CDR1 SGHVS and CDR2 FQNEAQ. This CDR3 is CASSSGLALEQFF. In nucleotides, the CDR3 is TGTGCCAGCAGCTCGGGACTAGCCCTTGAGCAGTTCTTC.

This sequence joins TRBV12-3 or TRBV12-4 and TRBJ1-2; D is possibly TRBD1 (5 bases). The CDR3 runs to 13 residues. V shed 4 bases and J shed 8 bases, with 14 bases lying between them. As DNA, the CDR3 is TGTGCCAGCAGTTGGGGGGTAGGTCACGGCTACACCTTC. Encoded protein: CASSWGVGHGYTF.

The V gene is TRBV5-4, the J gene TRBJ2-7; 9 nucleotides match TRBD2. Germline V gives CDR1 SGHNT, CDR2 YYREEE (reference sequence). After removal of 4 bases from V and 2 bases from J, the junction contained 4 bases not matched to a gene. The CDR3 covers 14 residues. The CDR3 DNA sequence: TGTGCCAGCAGCCCGGGACTAGCAACCTACGAGCAGTACTTC. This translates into CASSPGLATYEQYF.

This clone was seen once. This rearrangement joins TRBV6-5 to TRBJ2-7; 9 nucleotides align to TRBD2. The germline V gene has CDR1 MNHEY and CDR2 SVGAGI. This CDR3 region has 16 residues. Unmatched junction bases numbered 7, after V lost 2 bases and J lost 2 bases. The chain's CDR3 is CASSYLIAGEPYEQYF. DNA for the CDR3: TGTGCCAGCAGTTACCTTATAGCGGGAGAACCCTACGAGCAGTACTTC.

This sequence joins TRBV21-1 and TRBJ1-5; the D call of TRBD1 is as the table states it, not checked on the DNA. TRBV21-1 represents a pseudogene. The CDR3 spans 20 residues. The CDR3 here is CASSKEEDRGHHHGNQPQHF. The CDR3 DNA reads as TGTGCCAGCAGCAAAGAGGAAGACAGGGGTCACCATCATGGCAATCAGCCCCAGCATTTT.

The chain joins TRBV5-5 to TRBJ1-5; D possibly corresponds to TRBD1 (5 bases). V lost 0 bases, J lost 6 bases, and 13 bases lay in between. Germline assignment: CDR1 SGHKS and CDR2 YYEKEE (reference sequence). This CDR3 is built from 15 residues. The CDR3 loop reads CASSLEAGYSQPQHF. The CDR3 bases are TGTGCCAGCAGCTTGGAGGCAGGGTATAGTCAGCCCCAGCATTTT.

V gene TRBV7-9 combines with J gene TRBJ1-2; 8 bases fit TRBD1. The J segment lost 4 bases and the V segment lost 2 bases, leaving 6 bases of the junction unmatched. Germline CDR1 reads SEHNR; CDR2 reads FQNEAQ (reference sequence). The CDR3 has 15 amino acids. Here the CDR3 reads CASSLNVGQAYGYTF. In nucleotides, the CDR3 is TGTGCCAGCAGCTTAAATGTGGGACAGGCCTATGGCTACACCTTC.

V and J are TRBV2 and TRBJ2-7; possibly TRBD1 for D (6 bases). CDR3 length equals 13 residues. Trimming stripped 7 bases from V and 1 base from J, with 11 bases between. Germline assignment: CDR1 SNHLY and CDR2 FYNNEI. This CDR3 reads CASTLQGSYEQYF. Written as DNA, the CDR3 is TGTGCCAGCACCTTACAGGGATCCTACGAGCAGTACTTC.

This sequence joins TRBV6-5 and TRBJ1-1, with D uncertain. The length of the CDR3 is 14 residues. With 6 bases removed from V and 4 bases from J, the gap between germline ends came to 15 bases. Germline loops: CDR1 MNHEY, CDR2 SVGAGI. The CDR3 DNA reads TGTGCCAGCAGACGGTGGACTTTAGGCACTGAAGCTTTCTTT. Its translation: CASRRWTLGTEAFF.

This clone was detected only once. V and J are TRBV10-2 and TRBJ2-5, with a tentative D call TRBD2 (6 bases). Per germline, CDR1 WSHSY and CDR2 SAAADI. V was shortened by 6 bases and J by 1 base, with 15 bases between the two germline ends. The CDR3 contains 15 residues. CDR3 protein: CASRPPGSPQETQYF. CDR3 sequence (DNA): TGCGCCAGCAGACCTCCCGGGAGCCCCCAAGAGACCCAGTACTTC.

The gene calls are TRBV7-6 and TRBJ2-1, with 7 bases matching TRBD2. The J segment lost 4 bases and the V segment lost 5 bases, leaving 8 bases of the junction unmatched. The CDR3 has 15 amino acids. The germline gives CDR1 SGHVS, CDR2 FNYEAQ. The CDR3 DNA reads TGTGCCAGCAGCCCAGCTAGCGGAGCGTACAATGAGCAGTTCTTC. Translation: CASSPASGAYNEQFF.

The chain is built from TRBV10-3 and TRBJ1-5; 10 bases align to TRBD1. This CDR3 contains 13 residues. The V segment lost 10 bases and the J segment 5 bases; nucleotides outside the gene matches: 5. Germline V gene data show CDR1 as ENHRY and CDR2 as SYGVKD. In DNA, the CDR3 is TGTGCCACCAAGGGGACAGGGGATCAGCCCCAGCATTTT. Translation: CATKGTGDQPQHF.

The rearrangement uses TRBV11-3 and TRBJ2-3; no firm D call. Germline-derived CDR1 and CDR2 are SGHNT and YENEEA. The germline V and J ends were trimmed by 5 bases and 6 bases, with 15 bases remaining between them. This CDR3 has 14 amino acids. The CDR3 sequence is CASSLSSVGDTQYF. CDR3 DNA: TGTGCCAGCAGCCTCTCGAGCGTCGGTGATACGCAGTATTTT.

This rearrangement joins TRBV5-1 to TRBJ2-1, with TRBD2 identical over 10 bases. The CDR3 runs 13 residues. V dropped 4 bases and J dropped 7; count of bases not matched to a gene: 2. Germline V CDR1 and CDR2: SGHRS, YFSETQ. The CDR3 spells CASSPTSGNEQFF. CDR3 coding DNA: TGCGCCAGCAGCCCGACTAGCGGGAATGAGCAGTTCTTC.

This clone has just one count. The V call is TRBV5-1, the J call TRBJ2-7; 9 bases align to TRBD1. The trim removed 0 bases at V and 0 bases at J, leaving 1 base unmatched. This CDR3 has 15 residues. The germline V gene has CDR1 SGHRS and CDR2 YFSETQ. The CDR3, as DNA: TGCGCCAGCAGCTTGGTACAGGGGGCCTCCTACGAGCAGTACTTC. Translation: CASSLVQGASYEQYF.

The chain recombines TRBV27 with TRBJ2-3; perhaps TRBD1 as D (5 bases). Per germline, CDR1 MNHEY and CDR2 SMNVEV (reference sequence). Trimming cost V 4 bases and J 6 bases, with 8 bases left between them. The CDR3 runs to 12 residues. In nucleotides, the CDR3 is TGTGCCAGCAGTTGGGCAGGGGATACGCAGTATTTT. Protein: CASSWAGDTQYF.

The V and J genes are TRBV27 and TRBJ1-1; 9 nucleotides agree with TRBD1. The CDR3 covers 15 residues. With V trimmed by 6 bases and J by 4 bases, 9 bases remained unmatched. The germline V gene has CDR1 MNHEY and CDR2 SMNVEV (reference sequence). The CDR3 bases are TGTGCCAGCAGCCTCGGGACAGGGTTCCCCACTGAAGCTTTCTTT. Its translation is CASSLGTGFPTEAFF.

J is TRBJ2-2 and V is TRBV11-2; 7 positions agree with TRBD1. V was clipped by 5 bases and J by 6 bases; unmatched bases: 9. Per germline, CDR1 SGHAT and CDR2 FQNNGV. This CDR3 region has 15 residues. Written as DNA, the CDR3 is TGTGCCAGCAGCGATCGCAACAGGGGATCCGGGGAGCTGTTTTTT. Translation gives CASSDRNRGSGELFF. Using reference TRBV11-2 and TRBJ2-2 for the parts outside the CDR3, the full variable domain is EAGVAQSPRYKIIEKRQSVAFWCNPISGHATLYWYQQILGQGPKLLIQFQNNGVVDDSQLPKDRFSAERLKGVDSTLKIQPAKLEDSAVYLCASSDRNRGSGELFFGEGSRLTVL.

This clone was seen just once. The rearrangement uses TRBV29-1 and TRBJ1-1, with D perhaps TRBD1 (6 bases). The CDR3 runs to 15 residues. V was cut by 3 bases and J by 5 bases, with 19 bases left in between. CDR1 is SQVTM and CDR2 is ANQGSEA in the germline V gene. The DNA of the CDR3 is TGCAGCGTTGACCGCGGGGGGGCCCAGGGGACTGAAGCTTTCTTT. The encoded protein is CSVDRGGAQGTEAFF. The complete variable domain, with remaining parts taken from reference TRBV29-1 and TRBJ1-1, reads SAVISQKPSRDICQRGTSLTIQCQVDSQVTMMFWYRQQPGQSLTLIATANQGSEATYESGFVIDKFPISRPNLTFSTLTVSNMSPEDSSIYLCSVDRGGAQGTEAFFGQGTRLTVV.

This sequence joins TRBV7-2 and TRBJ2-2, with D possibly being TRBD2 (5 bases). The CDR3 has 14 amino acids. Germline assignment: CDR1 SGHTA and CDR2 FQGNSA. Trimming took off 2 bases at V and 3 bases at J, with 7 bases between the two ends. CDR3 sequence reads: CASSLSGYTGELFF. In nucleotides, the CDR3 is TGTGCCAGCAGCTTAAGCGGATACACCGGGGAGCTGTTTTTT.

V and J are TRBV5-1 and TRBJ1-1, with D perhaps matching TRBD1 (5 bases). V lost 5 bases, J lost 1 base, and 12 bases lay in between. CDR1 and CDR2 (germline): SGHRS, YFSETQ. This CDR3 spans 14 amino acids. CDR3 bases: TGCGCCAGCAGGACGGGCGGACAGAACACTGAAGCTTTCTTT. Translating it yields CASRTGGQNTEAFF.